This T cell receptor beta chain was sequenced for a study of blood T cell repertoires in COVID-19. Study overall: Samples came from the United States, Italy and Spain, spanning acute and convalescent COVID-19. From T cells, B-cell-depleted T cells, or PBMCs came the material, which was cDNA or gDNA.

Under the authors' procedure: Reference gene primer amplification in the assay estimated nucleated cell counts. The method was immunoSEQ multiplex PCR; TCRdb's version includes in-frame clones alone and lacks a portion of them. The DNA was the basis for D and trimming; V, J and clone size are from that table. The table lists some 290,000 clones, around 91% of them singletons. V lost 2 bases and J lost 6, with 7 bases in between. CDR1 is SGHVS and CDR2 is FQNEAQ in the germline V gene. The CDR3 extends over 12 amino acids. Patients at the Seattle site were enrolled during active infection and followed longitudinally.

The receptor's source is a woman in her thirties or forties with COVID-19, enrolled during active disease. V gene TRBV7-8 combines with J gene TRBJ1-1; D unclear. Sequencing was done on a sample of peripheral blood. This CDR3 reads CASSLFSAEAFF. The CDR3 DNA reads as TGTGCCAGCAGCTTATTCTCCGCTGAAGCTTTCTTT.